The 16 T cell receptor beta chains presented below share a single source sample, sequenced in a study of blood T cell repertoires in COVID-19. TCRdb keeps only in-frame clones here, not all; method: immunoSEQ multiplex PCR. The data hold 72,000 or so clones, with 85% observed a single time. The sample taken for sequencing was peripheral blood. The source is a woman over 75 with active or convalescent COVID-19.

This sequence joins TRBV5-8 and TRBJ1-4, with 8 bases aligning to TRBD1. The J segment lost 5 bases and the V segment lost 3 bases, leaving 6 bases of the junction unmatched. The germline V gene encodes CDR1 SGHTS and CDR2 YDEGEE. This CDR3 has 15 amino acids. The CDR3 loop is CASSSGQGLNEKLFF. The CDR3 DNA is TGTGCCAGCAGCTCCGGACAGGGTCTAAATGAAAAACTGTTTTTT.

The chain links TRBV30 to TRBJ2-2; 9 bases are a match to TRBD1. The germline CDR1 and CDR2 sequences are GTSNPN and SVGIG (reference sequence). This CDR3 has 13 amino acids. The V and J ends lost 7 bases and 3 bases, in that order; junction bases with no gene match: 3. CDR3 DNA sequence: TGTGCCTTAACAGGGGGCTACACCGGGGAGCTGTTTTTT. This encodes CALTGGYTGELFF.

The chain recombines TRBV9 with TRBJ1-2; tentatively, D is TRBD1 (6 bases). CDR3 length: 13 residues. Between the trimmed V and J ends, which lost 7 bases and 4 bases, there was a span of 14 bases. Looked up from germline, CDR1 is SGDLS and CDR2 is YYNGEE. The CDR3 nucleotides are TGTGCCAGCTCCCGGACAGATCTCTATGGCTACACCTTC. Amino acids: CASSRTDLYGYTF.

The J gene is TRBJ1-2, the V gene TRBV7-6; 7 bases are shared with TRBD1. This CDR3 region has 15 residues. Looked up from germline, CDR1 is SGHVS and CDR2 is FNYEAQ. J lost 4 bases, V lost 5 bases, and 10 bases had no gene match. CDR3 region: CASSIHDREPYGYTF. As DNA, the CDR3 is TGTGCCAGCAGCATTCATGACAGGGAACCCTATGGCTACACCTTC.

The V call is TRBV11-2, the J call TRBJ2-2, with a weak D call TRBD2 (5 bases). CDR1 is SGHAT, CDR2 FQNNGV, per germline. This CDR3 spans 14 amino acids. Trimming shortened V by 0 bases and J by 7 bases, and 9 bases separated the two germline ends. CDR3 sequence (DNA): TGTGCCAGCAGCTTAGATCGAGGGAACGGGGAGCTGTTTTTT. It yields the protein CASSLDRGNGELFF.

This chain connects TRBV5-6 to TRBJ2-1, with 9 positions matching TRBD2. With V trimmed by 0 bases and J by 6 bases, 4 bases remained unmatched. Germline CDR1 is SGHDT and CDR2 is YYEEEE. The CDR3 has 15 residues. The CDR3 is CASSLGGGVFNEQFF. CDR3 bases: TGTGCCAGCAGCTTGGGCGGGGGGGTCTTCAATGAGCAGTTCTTC.

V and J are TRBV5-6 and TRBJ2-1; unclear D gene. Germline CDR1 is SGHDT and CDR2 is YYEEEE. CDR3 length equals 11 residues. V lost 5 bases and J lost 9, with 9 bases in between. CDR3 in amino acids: CASSYSSEQFF. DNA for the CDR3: TGTGCCAGCAGTTATAGCAGTGAGCAGTTCTTC.

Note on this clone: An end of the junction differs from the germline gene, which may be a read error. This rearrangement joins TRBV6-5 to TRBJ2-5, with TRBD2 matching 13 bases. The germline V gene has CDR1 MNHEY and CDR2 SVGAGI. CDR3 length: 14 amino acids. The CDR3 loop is CASSYGSGLAGLDF. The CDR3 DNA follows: TGTGCCAGCAGTTACGGGTCGGGACTAGCGGGGCTGGACTTC.

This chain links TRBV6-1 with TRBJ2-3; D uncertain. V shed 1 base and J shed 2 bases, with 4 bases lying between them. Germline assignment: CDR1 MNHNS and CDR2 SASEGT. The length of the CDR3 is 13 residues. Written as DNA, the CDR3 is TGTGCCAGCAGTGAAGGGCCCACAGATACGCAGTATTTT. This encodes CASSEGPTDTQYF.

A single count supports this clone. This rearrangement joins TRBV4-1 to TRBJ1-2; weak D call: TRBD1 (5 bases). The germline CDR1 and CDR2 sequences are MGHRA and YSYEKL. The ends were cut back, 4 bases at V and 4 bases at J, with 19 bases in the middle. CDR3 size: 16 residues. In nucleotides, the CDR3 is TGCGCCAGCAGCCCCTACGACAGCCCGGAGGGCTATGGCTACACCTTC. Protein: CASSPYDSPEGYGYTF.

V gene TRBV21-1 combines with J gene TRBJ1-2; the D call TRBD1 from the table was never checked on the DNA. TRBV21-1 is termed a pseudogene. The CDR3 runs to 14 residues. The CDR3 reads CASRWGQGHYGYTF. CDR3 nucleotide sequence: TGTGCCAGCCGTTGGGGACAGGGACACTATGGCTACACCTTC.

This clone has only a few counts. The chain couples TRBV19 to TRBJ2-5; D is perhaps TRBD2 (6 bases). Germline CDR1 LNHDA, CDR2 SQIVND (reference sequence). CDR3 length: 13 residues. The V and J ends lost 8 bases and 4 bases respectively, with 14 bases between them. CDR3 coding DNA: TGTGCCAGTCTTGGTCTCGGGGGAGAGACCCAGTACTTC. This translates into CASLGLGGETQYF.

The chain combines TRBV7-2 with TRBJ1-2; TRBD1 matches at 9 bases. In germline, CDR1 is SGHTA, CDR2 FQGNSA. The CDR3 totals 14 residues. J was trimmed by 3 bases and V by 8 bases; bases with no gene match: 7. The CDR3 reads CASVKTGGYYGYTF. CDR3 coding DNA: TGTGCCAGCGTTAAAACAGGGGGCTACTATGGCTACACCTTC.

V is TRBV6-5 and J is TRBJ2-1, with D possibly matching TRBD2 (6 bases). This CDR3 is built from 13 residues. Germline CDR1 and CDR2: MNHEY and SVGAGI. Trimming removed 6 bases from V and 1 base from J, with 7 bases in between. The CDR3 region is CASSGGSYNEQFF. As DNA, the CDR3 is TGTGCCAGCAGCGGAGGGTCCTACAATGAGCAGTTCTTC.

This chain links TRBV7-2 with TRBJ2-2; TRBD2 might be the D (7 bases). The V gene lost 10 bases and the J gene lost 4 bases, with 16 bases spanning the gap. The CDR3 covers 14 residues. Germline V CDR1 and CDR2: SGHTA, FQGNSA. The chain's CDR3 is CAILRRGLTGELFF. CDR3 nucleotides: TGTGCCATCCTCAGGCGGGGGCTCACCGGGGAGCTGTTTTTT.

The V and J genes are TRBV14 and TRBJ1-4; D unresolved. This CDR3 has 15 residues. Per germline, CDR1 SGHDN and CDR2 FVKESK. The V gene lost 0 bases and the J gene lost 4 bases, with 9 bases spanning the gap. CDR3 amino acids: CASSQDPGINEKLFF. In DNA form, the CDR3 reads TGTGCCAGCAGCCAAGATCCGGGGATTAATGAAAAACTGTTTTTT. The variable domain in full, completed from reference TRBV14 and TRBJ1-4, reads EAGVTQFPSHSVIEKGQTVTLRCDPISGHDNLYWYRRVMGKEIKFLLHFVKESKQDESGMPNNRFLAERTGGTYSTLKVQPAELEDSGVYFCASSQDPGINEKLFFGSGTQLSVL.